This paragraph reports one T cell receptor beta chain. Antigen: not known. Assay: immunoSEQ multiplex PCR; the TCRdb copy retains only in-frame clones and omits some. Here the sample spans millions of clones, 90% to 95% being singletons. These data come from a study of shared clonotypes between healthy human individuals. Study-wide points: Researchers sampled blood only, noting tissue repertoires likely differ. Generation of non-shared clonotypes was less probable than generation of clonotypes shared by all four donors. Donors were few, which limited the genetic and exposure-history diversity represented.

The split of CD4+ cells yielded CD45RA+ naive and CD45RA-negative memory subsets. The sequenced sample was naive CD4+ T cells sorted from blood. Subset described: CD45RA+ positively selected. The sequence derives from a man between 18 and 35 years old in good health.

The CDR3 region has the DNA TGTGCCAGCAGCGTAGCTACTGGGCAGGGGATAAACGCCGGGGAGCTGTTTTTT. Translated: CASSVATGQGINAGELFF. The chain recombines TRBV9 with TRBJ2-2, with D perhaps TRBD1 (6 bases). Trimming took off 0 bases at V and 6 bases at J, with 21 bases between the two ends. This CDR3 has 18 amino acids. In germline, CDR1 is SGDLS, CDR2 YYNGEE.